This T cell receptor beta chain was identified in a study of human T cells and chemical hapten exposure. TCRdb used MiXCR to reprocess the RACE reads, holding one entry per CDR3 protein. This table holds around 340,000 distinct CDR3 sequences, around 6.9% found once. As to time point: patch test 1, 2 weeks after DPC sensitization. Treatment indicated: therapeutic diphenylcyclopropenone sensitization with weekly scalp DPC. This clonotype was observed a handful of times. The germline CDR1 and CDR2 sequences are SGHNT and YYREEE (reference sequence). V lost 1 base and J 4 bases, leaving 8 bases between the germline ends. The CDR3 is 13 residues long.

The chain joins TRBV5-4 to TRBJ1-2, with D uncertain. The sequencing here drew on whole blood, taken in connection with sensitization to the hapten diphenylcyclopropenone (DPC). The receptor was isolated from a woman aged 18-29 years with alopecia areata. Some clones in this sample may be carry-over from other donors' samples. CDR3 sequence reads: CASSLTELYGYTF. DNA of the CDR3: TGTGCCAGCAGCTTGACAGAACTCTATGGCTACACCTTC.